This T cell receptor (beta chain) derives from a study of identical twins. TCRdb itself ran the 5' RACE reads through MiXCR, one entry per CDR3 protein. Of approximately 670,000 distinct CDR3 sequences listed, 6% to 6.5% are singletons. Everyone who donated was a healthy Caucasian. The study, taken as a whole, reports: Insertion counts were lower in abundant cord blood beta clonotypes, a trend that memory repertoires did not show. Some out-of-frame alpha sequences were shared by twins, and these showed excess low generation probability.

Trimming removed 7 bases from V and 1 base from J, with 8 bases in between. The CDR3 runs 13 residues. Germline V gives CDR1 MNHNS, CDR2 SASEGT. This clonotype has at least ten counts. What it binds is not known. The sample was naive T cells sorted from blood. The chain couples TRBV6-1 to TRBJ1-5, with unresolved D. The sequence was obtained from a man in his late teens or twenties in good health. The CDR3 DNA reads TGTGCCAGCATCCAGGACAGCAATCAGCCCCAGCATTTT. Amino acid sequence: CASIQDSNQPQHF.